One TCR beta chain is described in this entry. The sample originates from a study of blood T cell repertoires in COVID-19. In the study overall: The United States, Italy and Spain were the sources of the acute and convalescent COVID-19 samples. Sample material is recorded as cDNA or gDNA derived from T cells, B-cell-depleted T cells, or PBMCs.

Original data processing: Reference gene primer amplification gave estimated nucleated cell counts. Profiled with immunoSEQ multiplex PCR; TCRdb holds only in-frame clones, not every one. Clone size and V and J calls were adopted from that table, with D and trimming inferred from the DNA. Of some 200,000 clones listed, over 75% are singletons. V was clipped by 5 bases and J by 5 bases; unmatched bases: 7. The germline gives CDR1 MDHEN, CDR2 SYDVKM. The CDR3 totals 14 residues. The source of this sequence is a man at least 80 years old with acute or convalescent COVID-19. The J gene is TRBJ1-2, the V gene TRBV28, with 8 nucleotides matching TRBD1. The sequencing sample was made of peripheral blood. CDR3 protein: CASSPGTGIYGYTF. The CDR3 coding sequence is TGTGCCAGCAGTCCCGGGACAGGCATTTATGGCTACACCTTC.